This TCR beta chain was obtained from a study of shared clonotypes between healthy human individuals. Across the study: The people who gave samples were two women and a few men aged 18 to 49.

CDR3 length: 12 residues. About this clone itself: Antigen specificity is unknown.

Points from the study as a whole: Although depth was large, rarefaction showed that sequencing of the sorted subsets was incomplete.

TCRdb's table, derived via immunoSEQ multiplex PCR, lists solely in-frame clones and lacks some. The top ten clones hold roughly 0.34% of a sample with over 2 million clones, under 95% of them seen once. Healthy HIV-negative adults without recent acute infections or vaccinations served as donors. This sequence joins TRBV21-1 and TRBJ1-3. TRBV21-1 is marked as a pseudogene. Sequencing was done on a sample of naive CD4+ T cells from PBMCs. Described subset: CD45RA+ positively selected. The sequence was collected from a man between 18 and 35 years old in good health. Some clones in this sample may be carry-over from other donors' samples. CDR3 sequence: CASSKAGPVIYF. CDR3 DNA: TGTGCCAGCAGCAAAGCGGGACCGGTCATATATTTT.